Below, 24 T cell receptor beta chains from the same sample are listed, as sequenced in a study of cytomegalovirus exposure and HLA in healthy donors. Data came from immunoSEQ multiplex PCR; TCRdb stores just in-frame clones and leaves some out. In the table there are 150,000 to 200,000 clones, over 65% of which are singletons. The sample comprised PBMCs. The receptors were sampled from a man younger than 35 in good health and CMV-seropositive.

The chain links TRBV9 to TRBJ2-2; unclear D gene. The germline V gene has CDR1 SGDLS and CDR2 YYNGEE. Deletions cut 1 base from V and 2 bases from J, with 15 bases between. The CDR3 extends over 17 amino acids. The CDR3 protein is CASSVNPSGGNTGELFF. CDR3 sequence (DNA): TGTGCCAGCAGCGTAAACCCCTCTGGCGGAAACACCGGGGAGCTGTTTTTT.

The chain combines TRBV29-1 with TRBJ2-1, with D possibly TRBD2 on 5 matching bases. The CDR3 is 11 amino acids. The germline gives CDR1 SQVTM, CDR2 ANQGSEA. CDR3 in DNA: TGCGGCCTCCGGCGCGGGCATGAGCAGTTCTTC. Protein sequence: CGLRRGHEQFF.

The rearrangement links TRBV29-1 to TRBJ2-1, with D possibly being TRBD1 (5 bases). Looked up from germline, CDR1 is SQVTM and CDR2 is ANQGSEA. The CDR3 spans 13 residues. The V gene lost 6 bases and the J gene lost 5 bases, with 14 bases spanning the gap. This CDR3 is CSVRTINHNEQFF. The CDR3 nucleotides are TGCAGCGTACGGACAATTAACCACAATGAGCAGTTCTTC.

V gene TRBV2 combines with J gene TRBJ2-1; TRBD2 matches at 13 bases. The germline V gene encodes CDR1 SNHLY and CDR2 FYNNEI. This CDR3 has 17 amino acids. The ends lost 6 bases at V and 7 bases at J; junction bases unmatched: 12. CDR3 amino acids: CASRATSGRAGTNEQFF. Here the CDR3 DNA reads TGTGCCAGCAGGGCCACTAGCGGGAGGGCCGGTACGAATGAGCAGTTCTTC.

In the case of this clone: The identical CDR3 is also encoded by other nucleotide sequences in the sample. The chain couples TRBV2 to TRBJ1-1, with a weak D call TRBD1 (6 bases). Germline V CDR1 and CDR2: SNHLY, FYNNEI. The CDR3 covers 13 residues. The V end lost 4 bases, the J end lost 2 bases, and 8 bases lay between the germline ends. In DNA form, the CDR3 reads TGTGCCAGCAGTGGACAGGCAAACACTGAAGCTTTCTTT. Its translation: CASSGQANTEAFF.

The gene calls are TRBV5-4 and TRBJ2-1; 7 bases line up with TRBD2. CDR1 is SGHNT and CDR2 is YYREEE in the germline V gene (reference sequence). This CDR3 spans 16 amino acids. The V gene end was trimmed by 0 bases and the J gene end by 7 bases; junction bases not matched to a gene: 10. CDR3 in DNA: TGTGCCAGCAGCTTGGGAGACTACGGGAGGAGGAATGAGCAGTTCTTC. It is translated as CASSLGDYGRRNEQFF.

The chain recombines TRBV30 with TRBJ2-7; D may be TRBD1 (6 bases). Germline V gene data show CDR1 as GTSNPN and CDR2 as SVGIG (reference sequence). V was pared by 3 bases and J by 2 bases, with 14 bases between. The CDR3 has 14 amino acids. The CDR3 DNA reads TGTGCCTGGAGGGGGGCAGGGCGAACCTACGAGCAGTACTTC. It yields the protein CAWRGAGRTYEQYF.

The rearrangement joins TRBV19 to TRBJ2-1, with 8 bases lining up with TRBD2. Trimming removed 7 bases from V and 10 bases from J; junction bases left unmatched: 9. The CDR3 spans 13 residues. Germline V lookup: CDR1 LNHDA, CDR2 SQIVND (reference sequence). CDR3 loop: CASTHVRGGEQFF. The DNA of the CDR3 is TGTGCCAGTACCCACGTACGGGGGGGGGAGCAGTTCTTC.

This rearrangement joins TRBV28 to TRBJ1-5; possible D gene TRBD1, 6 bases. CDR3 length: 16 residues. Germline V gene lookup returns CDR1 MDHEN and CDR2 SYDVKM. V was cut by 1 base and J by 9 bases, with 19 bases left in between. For the CDR3, the DNA is TGTGCCAGCAGTTTATTTGGGGGGGCCTGGTCAGGGCCCCAGCATTTT. Its protein product is CASSLFGGAWSGPQHF.

This clone was found a few times. CDR3 bases: TGCGCCAGCAGCTTGCCCCAGGATAATGAAAAACTGTTTTTT. The encoded protein is CASSLPQDNEKLFF. The chain uses TRBV5-1 and TRBJ1-4; no firm D call. This CDR3 is 14 amino acids long. CDR1 and CDR2 from the germline V gene are SGHRS and YFSETQ. The V end lost 1 base, the J end lost 4 bases, and 8 bases lay between the germline ends.

This clone showed up just a few times. J is TRBJ1-2 and V is TRBV27; possibly TRBD1 for D (5 bases). V lost 6 bases and J lost 4, with 15 bases in between. CDR1 MNHEY and CDR2 SMNVEV come from the germline V gene (reference sequence). The CDR3 runs 14 residues. In DNA form, the CDR3 reads TGTGCCAGCAGAGCAACAGGAGACGTCTATGGCTACACCTTC. Protein: CASRATGDVYGYTF.

The V and J genes are TRBV25-1 and TRBJ2-7; 13 nucleotides align to TRBD2. This CDR3 spans 15 amino acids. Losses at the gene ends were 5 bases for V and 5 bases for J; bases not matched to a gene: 6. Germline V lookup: CDR1 MGHDK, CDR2 SYGVNS. The CDR3: CASSSLAGGPHEQYF. In DNA form, the CDR3 reads TGTGCCAGCAGTTCACTAGCGGGAGGGCCCCACGAGCAGTACTTC.

The chain uses TRBV19 and TRBJ2-7, with 8 bases aligning to TRBD2. J gave up 5 bases and V 3 bases, and 6 bases lay outside the gene matches. Germline CDR1 LNHDA, CDR2 SQIVND (reference sequence). The CDR3 consists of 14 residues. The CDR3 protein is CASSMTGGPHEQYF. The CDR3, as DNA: TGTGCCAGTAGTATGACGGGAGGGCCCCACGAGCAGTACTTC.

The rearrangement uses TRBV30 and TRBJ2-7; D might be TRBD2 (6 bases). This CDR3 comprises 14 residues. Germline V gene data show CDR1 as GTSNPN and CDR2 as SVGIG (reference sequence). Trimming removed 0 bases at V and 5 bases at J, with 14 bases between. CDR3 in amino acids: CAWSVTIGGNEQYF. Here the CDR3 DNA reads TGTGCCTGGAGTGTAACTATCGGCGGGAACGAGCAGTACTTC. The whole variable domain, filled in from reference TRBV30 and TRBJ2-7, reads SQTIHQWPATLVQPVGSPLSLECTVEGTSNPNLYWYRQAAGRGLQLLFYSVGIGQISSEVPQNLSASRPQDRQFILSSKKLLLSDSGFYLCAWSVTIGGNEQYFGPGTRLTVT.

CDR3: CASSSQQSNEQFF. The DNA of the CDR3 is TGCGCCAGCAGTTCACAGCAATCTAATGAGCAGTTCTTC. The rearrangement links TRBV4-3 to TRBJ2-1; D gene ambiguous. The V gene's germline CDR1 is LGHNA and CDR2 YSLEER. Deletions cut 6 bases from V and 7 bases from J, with 13 bases between. The CDR3 totals 13 residues.

The gene calls are TRBV30 and TRBJ2-1, with D maybe TRBD2 (6 bases). Germline V gives CDR1 GTSNPN, CDR2 SVGIG (reference sequence). Trimming pared 3 bases from V and 9 bases from J, leaving 15 bases between. The CDR3 has 13 residues. This CDR3 is CAWRRTKAPEQFF. The CDR3 DNA reads TGTGCCTGGAGACGGACTAAGGCTCCTGAGCAGTTCTTC.

The chain joins TRBV19 to TRBJ2-7; 10 bases fit TRBD1. Germline V gene data show CDR1 as LNHDA and CDR2 as SQIVND (reference sequence). The length of the CDR3 is 17 residues. The ends lost 2 bases at V and 7 bases at J; junction bases unmatched: 14. CDR3 sequence: CASSIRQGAGGVREQYF. The CDR3 DNA reads as TGTGCCAGTAGTATACGACAGGGGGCCGGAGGAGTGCGGGAGCAGTACTTC.

The chain joins TRBV7-9 to TRBJ2-1, with TRBD2 as a possible D gene (6 bases). Germline V lookup: CDR1 SEHNR, CDR2 FQNEAQ (reference sequence). V was clipped by 5 bases and J by 6 bases, with 20 bases between them. CDR3 size: 16 residues. In DNA form, the CDR3 reads TGTGCCAGCAGCCCCCGGACACCTCAAGCGGGCAATGAGCAGTTCTTC. This gives the protein CASSPRTPQAGNEQFF.

This rearrangement joins TRBV23-1 to TRBJ2-2, with D perhaps matching TRBD1 (6 bases). TRBV23-1 is recorded as an ORF, its role being uncertain. The V and J ends lost 0 bases and 0 bases respectively, with 14 bases between them. This CDR3 is 18 amino acids long. Here the CDR3 reads CASSQSQQGDPNTGELFF. In DNA form, the CDR3 reads TGCGCCAGCAGTCAATCTCAACAGGGCGACCCGAACACCGGGGAGCTGTTTTTT.

The chain links TRBV6-1 to TRBJ2-5; TRBD2 aligns across 7 bases. The CDR3 contains 14 residues. After removal of 3 bases from V and 3 bases from J, the junction contained 4 bases not matched to a gene. Germline-derived CDR1 and CDR2 are MNHNS and SASEGT. The CDR3 sequence is CASSDSGWEETQYF. CDR3 coding DNA: TGTGCCAGCAGTGATAGCGGGTGGGAAGAGACCCAGTACTTC.

This sequence joins TRBV5-6 and TRBJ2-1; possibly TRBD2 for D (6 bases). V was clipped by 5 bases and J by 15 bases, with 15 bases between them. The CDR3 length is 11 residues. Germline-derived CDR1 and CDR2 are SGHDT and YYEEEE. CDR3 DNA: TGTGCCAGCAGGGGTGCGGGACTTCTGTTCTTC. It encodes CASRGAGLLFF.

This chain uses TRBV9 with TRBJ2-3; D perhaps matches TRBD2 (7 bases). Germline V CDR1 and CDR2: SGDLS, YYNGEE. V was trimmed by 1 base and J by 1 base, leaving 28 bases between them. This CDR3 is built from 21 residues. The CDR3 nucleotides read TGTGCCAGCAGCGTATCTACCCCCCGTTGGGAGGGGAACAGGGGCACAGATACGCAGTATTTT. It specifies CASSVSTPRWEGNRGTDTQYF.

The V call is TRBV18, the J call TRBJ2-7; D possibly corresponds to TRBD1 (6 bases). V lost 3 bases, J lost 2 bases, and 14 bases lay in between. This CDR3 contains 15 residues. The V gene's germline CDR1 is KGHSH and CDR2 LQKENI. DNA for the CDR3: TGTGCCAGCTCACCGGGGTGGGGGCAGACCTACGAGCAGTACTTC. Translation: CASSPGWGQTYEQYF.

The chain links TRBV7-2 to TRBJ2-5, with a tentative D call TRBD2 (7 bases). CDR1 and CDR2 from the germline V gene are SGHTA and FQGNSA. V was trimmed by 0 bases and J by 5 bases, leaving 10 bases between them. The CDR3 extends over 14 amino acids. The DNA of the CDR3 is TGTGCCAGCAGCTTAGCGGGAGGGGGGGAGACCCAGTACTTC. This translates into CASSLAGGGETQYF. The whole variable domain, filled in from reference TRBV7-2 and TRBJ2-5, reads GAGVSQSPSNKVTEKGKDVELRCDPISGHTALYWYRQSLGQGLEFLIYFQGNSAPDKSGLPSDRFSAERTGGSVSTLTIQRTQQEDSAVYLCASSLAGGGETQYFGPGTRLLVL.